A selection of T cell receptor beta chains follows, all from one sample in a study of T cells in Graves' hyperthyroidism and ophthalmopathy. TCRdb used MiXCR to reprocess the multiplex PCR reads, holding one entry per CDR3 protein. Of around 700,000 distinct CDR3 sequences listed, about a third are singletons. Material for sequencing was blood. The receptors were sampled from a woman aged 40 to 50 with Graves' hyperthyroidism. CDR3s include the opening cysteine and the closing phenylalanine or tryptophan. A D gene is named only where the DNA matches it firmly. Some rows have no size entry. The others give once, few or many, or a class for an expanded clone.

TRBJ2-5 - TRBV4-3 few CASSQGLARDQETQYF TGCGCCAGCAGCCAAGGGTTAGCACGCGACCAAGAGACCCAGTACTTC
TRBJ1-4 - TRBV9 - CASSVATSGDNEKLFF TGTGCCAGCAGCGTAGCTACGTCGGGCGATAATGAAAAACTGTTTTTT
TRBJ2-1 TRBD2 TRBV10-3 - CAISESTSGRYNEQFF TGTGCCATCAGTGAGTCGACTAGCGGGAGATACAATGAGCAGTTCTTC
TRBJ1-2 - TRBV19 - CATETGSYGYTF TGTGCCACAGAGACAGGATCCTATGGCTACACCTTC
TRBJ1-2 - TRBV7-8 - CASSLGGITFYGYTF TGTGCCAGCAGCTTAGGTGGGATCACGTTCTATGGCTACACCTTC
TRBJ1-1 TRBD1 TRBV6-2/TRBV6-3 - CASSYWGTGNTEAFF TGTGCCAGCAGTTACTGGGGGACAGGGAACACTGAAGCTTTCTTT
TRBJ2-5 - TRBV7-2 once CASSLLGARQETQYF TGTGCCAGCAGCTTACTTGGGGCTAGGCAAGAGACCCAGTACTTC
TRBJ2-7 - TRBV2 many CASRATVAYEQYF TGTGCCAGCAGGGCGACGGTAGCCTACGAGCAGTACTTC
TRBJ1-6 - TRBV20-1 - CSAMGTDNSPLHF TGCAGTGCTATGGGGACGGATAATTCACCCCTCCACTTT
TRBJ2-5 TRBD1 TRBV7-9 - CASSGPGGGKTQYF TGTGCCAGCAGCGGGCCAGGGGGCGGGAAGACCCAGTACTTC
TRBJ1-2 TRBD1 TRBV10-3 many CAISPDRGLEGYTF TGTGCCATCAGTCCGGACAGGGGGCTGGAGGGCTACACCTTC
TRBJ1-4 - TRBV12-3/TRBV12-4 - CASSSVGGANEKLFF TGTGCCAGCAGTTCCGTCGGGGGAGCTAATGAAAAACTGTTTTTT
TRBJ2-7 TRBD1 TRBV25-1 - CASSKYRGEQYF TGTGCCAGTAGTAAATACAGGGGAGAGCAGTACTTC
TRBJ1-5 - TRBV10-3 - CAISDRKRLSNQPQHF TGTGCCATCAGTGATCGTAAGAGACTAAGCAATCAGCCCCAGCATTTT
TRBJ2-5 - TRBV25-1 many CASNRDTFDGQETQYF TGTGCCAGCAACCGGGACACCTTCGACGGGCAAGAGACCCAGTACTTC
TRBJ1-4 TRBD1 TRBV7-9 - CASSFRTGEGKLFF TGTGCCAGCAGCTTCCGGACAGGGGAGGGAAAACTGTTTTTT
TRBJ2-7 - TRBV10-3 many CAISAGEIYEQYF TGTGCCATCAGTGCCGGAGAGATCTACGAGCAGTACTTC
TRBJ2-7 - TRBV7-6 once CASSLFSGPYGQYF TGCGCCAGCAGCTTATTCTCCGGCCCTTACGGGCAGTACTTC
TRBJ2-7 - TRBV10-3 - CAISLPRTPYEQYF TGTGCCATCAGTCTGCCCCGGACACCTTACGAGCAGTACTTC
TRBJ2-5 TRBD1 TRBV24-1 many CATSRPGGPGETQYF TGTGCCACCAGTCGTCCAGGGGGCCCCGGAGAGACCCAGTACTTC
TRBJ2-2 TRBD1 TRBV10-3 many CAISERDRDGELFF TGTGCCATCAGTGAGAGGGACAGGGACGGGGAGCTGTTTTTT
TRBJ1-2 - TRBV20-1 - CSARESRGDYGYTF TGCAGTGCTAGAGAATCACGGGGGGACTATGGCTACACCTTC
TRBJ1-1 - TRBV4-1 many CASSPVTSNTEAFF TGCGCCAGCAGCCCCGTGACATCGAACACTGAAGCTTTCTTT
TRBJ2-2 TRBD2 TRBV20-1 few CSATMAGGGTGELFF TGCAGTGCTACAATGGCGGGAGGGGGCACCGGGGAGCTGTTTTTT
TRBJ1-2 TRBD1 TRBV20-1 - CSARDLKGGESFYGYTF TGCAGTGCTAGAGATCTGAAAGGGGGCGAGTCTTTCTATGGCTACACCTTC
TRBJ1-5 - TRBV28 few CASSFPTRPQHF TGTGCCAGCAGTTTCCCCACAAGGCCCCAGCATTTT
TRBJ1-6 TRBD1 TRBV7-2 many CASRLGQKNSPLHF TGTGCCAGCAGATTGGGACAGAAGAATTCACCCCTCCACTTT
TRBJ2-5 TRBD2 TRBV5-1 - CASGGLAGVGREETQYF TGCGCCAGCGGGGGACTAGCGGGAGTAGGGCGAGAAGAGACCCAGTACTTC
TRBJ1-2 - TRBV11-3 many CASSPKGTDYYGYTF TGTGCCAGCAGCCCCAAAGGGACGGACTACTATGGCTACACCTTC
TRBJ1-1 - TRBV20-1 few CSASLGISNTEAFF TGCAGTGCTAGTCTCGGGATATCGAACACTGAAGCTTTCTTT
TRBJ2-7 - TRBV7-8 many CASSQGAQGTYEQYF TGTGCCAGCAGCCAAGGGGCACAGGGCACCTACGAGCAGTACTTC
TRBJ2-5 TRBD1 TRBV4-3 - CASSRSGTGSETQYF TGCGCCAGCAGCCGATCCGGGACAGGGTCGGAGACCCAGTACTTC
TRBJ2-2 - TRBV6-5 few CASSRLSGELFF TGTGCCAGCAGCCGTCTGAGCGGGGAGCTGTTTTTT
TRBJ2-2 - TRBV19 - CASSIGQNSGELFF TGTGCCAGTAGTATAGGTCAGAATTCCGGGGAGCTGTTTTTT
TRBJ2-7 TRBD1 TRBV15 - CATSREQGSEQYF TGTGCCACCAGCAGAGAACAGGGGTCCGAGCAGTACTTC
TRBJ1-2 - TRBV7-2 many CASSLLGFDYGYTF TGTGCCAGCAGCTTACTGGGTTTTGACTATGGCTACACCTTC
TRBJ1-5 TRBD1 TRBV12-3/TRBV12-4 - CASSLYLWDSDTGGYNQPQHF TGTGCCAGCAGTTTATATCTCTGGGACAGCGACACTGGAGGGTACAATCAGCCCCAGCATTTT
TRBJ2-7 TRBD1 TRBV7-9 few CASSLQGAHFAYEQYF TGTGCCAGCAGCTTACAGGGGGCTCACTTCGCCTACGAGCAGTACTTC
TRBJ1-6 - TRBV12-3/TRBV12-4 many CASSLKLRSPLHF TGTGCCAGCAGTTTAAAGTTGAGGTCACCCCTCCACTTT
TRBJ2-5 - TRBV7-2 many CASSVPVQETQYF TGTGCCAGCAGCGTTCCGGTTCAAGAGACCCAGTACTTC
TRBJ1-5 TRBD1 TRBV20-1 - CATGGGGSQPQHF TGTGCCACTGGGGGAGGGGGCAGCCAGCCCCAGCATTTT
TRBJ1-2 - TRBV10-2 many CASTATKLYGYTF TGCGCCAGCACCGCGACAAAGCTCTATGGCTACACCTTC
TRBJ1-1 - TRBV19 - CASSTSEKMNTEAFF TGTGCCAGTAGTACCTCGGAAAAGATGAACACTGAAGCTTTCTTT
TRBJ2-5 - TRBV5-1 - CASSYWGAGETQCF TGCGCCAGCAGCTATTGGGGGGCGGGAGAGACCCAGTGCTTC
TRBJ1-5 - TRBV5-5 few CASSLGVSAGNQPQHF TGTGCCAGCAGCTTGGGGGTCAGTGCGGGCAATCAGCCCCAGCATTTT
TRBJ1-5 - TRBV10-3 - CAISERVQETQHF TGTGCCATCAGTGAGCGAGTTCAAGAGACCCAGCATTTT
TRBJ2-7 - TRBV19 many CARENEQYF TGTGCCAGGGAAAACGAGCAGTACTTC
TRBJ2-5 - TRBV12-3/TRBV12-4 - CASSFPGIQETQYF TGTGCCAGCAGTTTTCCAGGGATCCAAGAGACCCAGTACTTC
TRBJ1-5 TRBD1 TRBV10-3 - CAISPGQGNQPQHF TGTGCCATCAGCCCGGGACAGGGGAATCAGCCCCAGCATTTT
TRBJ1-6 TRBD1 TRBV6-6 many CASSYSRQGRSPLHF TGTGCCAGCAGTTACTCGAGACAGGGACGTTCACCCCTCCACTTT
TRBJ1-2 - TRBV19 many CASSSMGNLYGYTF TGTGCCAGTAGTAGTATGGGAAACCTCTATGGCTACACCTTC
TRBJ2-3 - TRBV10-3 few CAIALGTDTQYF TGTGCCATCGCGCTCGGCACAGATACGCAGTATTTT
TRBJ2-5 TRBD2 TRBV20-1 - CSVGARVLAGETQYF TGCAGCGTTGGTGCTCGGGTGCTAGCGGGGGAGACCCAGTACTTC
TRBJ2-7 TRBD1 TRBV20-1 many CSARTGGSYKQYF TGCAGTGCTAGGACAGGGGGGTCCTACAAGCAGTACTTC
TRBJ2-2 - TRBV5-6 - CASSPTGRAGELFF TGTGCCAGCAGCCCGACAGGGAGGGCCGGGGAGCTGTTTTTT
TRBJ1-1 - TRBV19 many CASSMSFRGNTEAFF TGTGCCAGTAGTATGAGTTTTCGAGGAAACACTGAAGCTTTCTTT
TRBJ2-5 TRBD1 TRBV19 many CASKDRGHETQYF TGTGCCAGCAAGGACAGGGGGCACGAGACCCAGTACTTC
TRBJ1-2 TRBD1 TRBV2 - CASGLRQGGGYGYTF TGTGCCAGCGGGTTAAGACAGGGGGGAGGCTATGGCTACACCTTC